One and the same sample provided the 9 T cell receptor beta chains below, sequenced in a study of tumor-infiltrating lymphocytes in oesophageal squamous cell carcinoma. TCRdb passed the PCR reads through MiXCR, listing each CDR3 protein once. Found here are roughly 15,000 distinct CDR3 sequences, over 45% of them singletons; the top ten hold around 15%. The source material was blood. Every receptor here comes from a male donor with esophageal squamous cell carcinoma.

This clonotype was counted only a few times. V usage is TRBV11-1 and J usage is TRBJ2-5, with D unresolved. Matching the DNA end better, TRBJ2-7 makes the J call doubtful. CDR1 and CDR2 (germline): SGHAT, FQDESV (reference sequence). This CDR3 is 12 amino acids long. This CDR3 is CASSLDFDEQYF. CDR3 DNA sequence: TGTGCCAGCAGCTTAGATTTCGACGAGCAGTACTTC.

J is TRBJ2-7 and V is TRBV12-3 or TRBV12-4, with 9 nucleotides matching TRBD2. The DNA end is more similar to TRBJ2-5, so the J call may be wrong. The CDR3 extends over 14 amino acids. The CDR3 region is CASSYGREGETQYF. The CDR3 DNA follows: TGTGCCAGCAGTTATGGGCGGGAGGGAGAGACCCAGTACTTC.

This sequence joins TRBV12-3 or TRBV12-4 and TRBJ1-6; D call uncertain. This CDR3 has 16 residues. With 3 bases removed from V and 7 bases from J, the gap between germline ends came to 16 bases. CDR3 bases: TGTGCCAGCAGTTTCAGAGCAGCCGCCATAAATTCACCCCTCCACTTT. Amino acids: CASSFRAAAINSPLHF.

The chain uses TRBV7-3 and TRBJ2-1; unclear D gene. The J call may be faulty, since TRBJ2-5 better matches the DNA end. This CDR3 is built from 13 residues. Germline values: CDR1 SGHTA, CDR2 FQGTGA. The chain's CDR3 is CASSLASQETQYF. CDR3 bases: TGTGCCAGCAGCTTAGCGAGCCAAGAGACCCAGTACTTC.

The chain employs TRBV5-1 and TRBJ2-5; D possibly corresponds to TRBD2 (7 bases). The DNA end lines up better with TRBJ2-7; the J call may be wrong. There are 16 residues in the CDR3. Germline-derived CDR1 and CDR2 are SGHRS and YFSETQ. CDR3 protein: CASSPEYGGATSEQYF. Written as DNA, the CDR3 is TGCGCCAGCAGCCCGGAGTATGGGGGGGCTACCTCCGAGCAGTACTTC.

V is TRBV9 and J is TRBJ2-6; weak D call: TRBD2 (6 bases). The DNA end lines up better with TRBJ2-1; the J call may be wrong. Germline CDR1 SGDLS, CDR2 YYNGEE. The CDR3 contains 13 residues. This CDR3 is CASIVQGGNEQFF. The CDR3 DNA sequence: TGTGCCAGCATCGTCCAGGGAGGCAATGAGCAGTTCTTC.

This clonotype came up many times. V is TRBV6-2 or TRBV6-3 and J is TRBJ1-5; maybe TRBD1 (6 bases). Trimming removed 7 bases at V and 2 bases at J, with 36 bases between. CDR3 length: 22 amino acids. In germline, CDR1 is MNHEY, CDR2 SVGEGT. CDR3 loop: CASMPPAGTYSGGMFGNQPQHF. DNA of the CDR3: TGTGCCAGCATGCCCCCCGCCGGGACATACAGCGGAGGGATGTTTGGCAATCAGCCCCAGCATTTT.

The chain has TRBV7-3 and TRBJ2-7; D gene ambiguous. V shed 4 bases and J shed 2 bases, with 24 bases lying between them. Germline V CDR1 and CDR2: SGHTA, FQGTGA. This CDR3 has 18 amino acids. The CDR3 bases are TGTGCCAGCAGCTATGGTCCTTTGGGCGCGTTTCCTCCCTACGAGCAGTACTTC. This sequence encodes CASSYGPLGAFPPYEQYF.

This clonotype rates as medium-sized. Since no conserved phenylalanine or tryptophan closes the CDR3, a read error is the likely cause. It is unclear where the CDR3 begins or ends on the DNA, so no DNA is shown, and the CDR3 is as TCRdb lists it. This chain uses TRBV7-6 with TRBJ2-6. Germline V gives CDR1 SGHVS, CDR2 FNYEAQ. A total of 8 residues make up the CDR3, ends included. This CDR3 is CASSLAGS.